The 32 T cell receptor beta chains in this list originate from one sample, sequenced in a study of monozygotic twins with inflammatory bowel disease. From its re-call of the 5' RACE reads, TCRdb lists each CDR3 protein once, without DNA. The listing records under 200,000 distinct CDR3 sequences. The sample was blood. These receptors all come from a human donor with ulcerative colitis or Crohn's disease, or a healthy co-twin of an affected twin (not recorded which).

This rearrangement joins TRBV20-1 to TRBJ1-4. The CDR3 spans 14 residues. The germline CDR1 and CDR2 sequences are DFQATT and SNEGSKA (reference sequence). CDR3 loop: CSASSWGGNEKLFF.

The J gene is TRBJ2-1, the V gene TRBV12-3 or TRBV12-4; TCRdb's assignment of TRBD2 cannot be checked, as there is no DNA. There are 16 residues in the CDR3. The CDR3 region is CASSLGPSGRANEQFF.

This rearrangement joins TRBV3-1 to TRBJ1-3; TCRdb gives TRBD1 as the D gene, but with no DNA this cannot be confirmed. The CDR3 spans 15 residues. The V gene's germline CDR1 is LGHDT and CDR2 YNNKEL (reference sequence). The CDR3 sequence is CASSLGQASGNTIYF.

The rearrangement links TRBV5-1 to TRBJ2-7; the D call from TCRdb, TRBD1, cannot be confirmed without DNA. The germline V gene encodes CDR1 SGHRS and CDR2 YFSETQ. The CDR3 sequence is 13 residues long. CDR3 region: CASPWTEAYEQYF. Filled out from reference TRBV5-1 and TRBJ2-7, the complete variable domain reads KAGVTQTPRYLIKTRGQQVTLSCSPISGHRSVSWYQQTPGQGLQFLFEYFSETQRNKGNFPGRFSGRQFSNSRSEMNVSTLELGDSALYLCASPWTEAYEQYFGPGTRLTVT.

J is TRBJ1-2 and V is TRBV28. CDR3 length: 13 residues. Germline V CDR1 and CDR2: MDHEN, SYDVKM. The CDR3 reads CASSLSAEVGYTF.

This chain joins TRBV4-1 and TRBJ2-7. Germline lookup yields CDR1 MGHRA and CDR2 YSYEKL. The CDR3 contains 16 residues. The CDR3 here is CASSQESPGSSYEQYF.

The J gene is TRBJ2-7, the V gene TRBV3-1. The CDR3 is made up of 12 amino acids. CDR1 and CDR2 from the germline V gene are LGHDT and YNNKEL (reference sequence). This CDR3 reads CASSQDIGQLYF.

This sequence joins TRBV15 and TRBJ2-7; TCRdb indicates TRBD2, and absent DNA this call remains unverified. The germline gives CDR1 LNHNV, CDR2 YYDKDF (reference sequence). The CDR3 is 17 amino acids. The CDR3 protein is CATSRDRTSGGTYEQYF.

V gene TRBV29-1 combines with J gene TRBJ1-2; the TRBD1 assignment by TCRdb is unverifiable without DNA. CDR3 length: 12 amino acids. CDR1 is SQVTM, CDR2 ANQGSEA, per germline. The CDR3 spells CSVLRGSDGYTF.

The rearrangement links TRBV27 to TRBJ2-1; the D call of TRBD2 rests on TCRdb alone, since no DNA is present to check it. In germline, CDR1 is MNHEY, CDR2 SMNVEV (reference sequence). CDR3 length equals 14 residues. This CDR3 reads CASSFGRVGNEQFF.

This sequence joins TRBV2 and TRBJ2-1; TCRdb indicates TRBD2, and absent DNA this call remains unverified. Germline CDR1 SNHLY, CDR2 FYNNEI. The CDR3 is 15 residues long. CDR3 protein: CASSRAGSSYNEQFF.

The rearrangement uses TRBV7-3 and TRBJ2-2; the TCRdb call, TRBD1, lacks DNA for checking. CDR3 length equals 15 residues. Germline V gene data show CDR1 as SGHTA and CDR2 as FQGTGA. CDR3 region: CASSLGGANTGELFF.

The chain uses TRBV18 and TRBJ1-3. The germline CDR1 and CDR2 sequences are KGHSH and LQKENI. The length of the CDR3 is 14 residues. Here the CDR3 reads CASSPQRYGNTIYF.

This chain links TRBV4-1 with TRBJ2-2; TCRdb's D gene call, TRBD1, goes unchecked for lack of DNA. The CDR3 extends over 15 amino acids. The germline V gene has CDR1 MGHRA and CDR2 YSYEKL. CDR3 protein: CASSQVGEKVGELFF.

The chain links TRBV5-1 to TRBJ1-4; TCRdb reports TRBD1, a call that lacks DNA to check it against. The CDR3 is 16 amino acids. The germline V gene encodes CDR1 SGHRS and CDR2 YFSETQ. The CDR3 loop reads CASSLGQGAANEKLFF.

This chain uses TRBV29-1 with TRBJ2-1; TCRdb's assignment of TRBD1 cannot be checked, as there is no DNA. Germline V lookup: CDR1 SQVTM, CDR2 ANQGSEA. CDR3 length: 16 residues. Here the CDR3 reads CSVEGQVQGAYNEQFF.

The chain joins TRBV28 to TRBJ2-1. Germline CDR1 MDHEN, CDR2 SYDVKM. This CDR3 contains 15 residues. This chain's CDR3 is CASSSGGDSYNEQFF.

The chain carries TRBV7-2 and TRBJ2-3; TCRdb returns TRBD2, unconfirmable since there is no DNA. Germline CDR1 is SGHTA and CDR2 is FQGNSA. CDR3 length: 15 amino acids. This CDR3 is CASSWGGGASDTQYF.

The chain is built from TRBV7-9 and TRBJ2-7. The germline gives CDR1 SEHNR, CDR2 FQNEAQ (reference sequence). The CDR3 has 14 amino acids. CDR3 loop: CASSLRGNSYEQYF.

The chain combines TRBV7-2 with TRBJ1-5; checking the TCRdb D call of TRBD1 is not possible without DNA. The germline gives CDR1 SGHTA, CDR2 FQGNSA. This CDR3 is 16 amino acids long. The CDR3: CASSPRGAGGGQPQHF.

The V gene is TRBV30, the J gene TRBJ1-6; no DNA is available, so the TRBD1 call from TCRdb remains unchecked. The germline CDR1 and CDR2 sequences are GTSNPN and SVGIG (reference sequence). This CDR3 spans 14 amino acids. CDR3 in amino acids: CAQDRGRLSSPLHF.

The V and J genes are TRBV12-3 or TRBV12-4 and TRBJ2-4; TCRdb returns TRBD2, unconfirmable since there is no DNA. This CDR3 is 16 amino acids long. CDR3 region: CASSLALAGGQSIQYF.

The rearrangement joins TRBV6-6 to TRBJ2-6. The CDR3 contains 14 residues. Looked up from germline, CDR1 is MNHNY and CDR2 is SVGAGI (reference sequence). This CDR3 is CASSYVSGANVLTF.

The chain couples TRBV28 to TRBJ1-1. Germline V gene lookup returns CDR1 MDHEN and CDR2 SYDVKM. This CDR3 spans 13 amino acids. CDR3: CASRPEMNTEAFF.

The chain combines TRBV20-1 with TRBJ2-3; with no DNA, the TCRdb D assignment of TRBD2 cannot be verified. Germline loops: CDR1 DFQATT, CDR2 SNEGSKA (reference sequence). The CDR3 loop spans 19 amino acids. The CDR3 sequence is CSASPSRTSGRASTDTQYF.

This chain links TRBV12-3 or TRBV12-4 with TRBJ2-2; TCRdb calls TRBD2, which cannot be checked without DNA. The length of the CDR3 is 16 residues. CDR3: CASSPYVTGGTGELFF.

V gene TRBV20-1 combines with J gene TRBJ2-5; TCRdb selects TRBD2, and the lack of DNA leaves this call unchecked. Germline V lookup: CDR1 DFQATT, CDR2 SNEGSKA (reference sequence). The CDR3 sequence is 13 residues long. CDR3 loop: CSARYSGFETQYF.

V and J are TRBV24-1 and TRBJ2-7; the D gene TCRdb calls, TRBD1, cannot be checked with no DNA. The germline V gene encodes CDR1 KGHDR and CDR2 SFDVKD. This CDR3 region has 13 residues. CDR3 in amino acids: CATSSQVSYEQYF.

The chain is built from TRBV28 and TRBJ1-1. Germline CDR1 reads MDHEN; CDR2 reads SYDVKM. The CDR3 is 12 amino acids. CDR3 protein: CASSSSVREAFF.

The genes are TRBV5-1 and TRBJ2-1; absent DNA, TCRdb's TRBD1 call cannot be checked. Germline-derived CDR1 and CDR2 are SGHRS and YFSETQ. The CDR3 extends over 20 amino acids. This CDR3 reads CASSLTPTSGTGTSGSEQFF.

This chain connects TRBV7-3 to TRBJ2-2; the D call from TCRdb, TRBD1, cannot be confirmed without DNA. Germline CDR1 reads SGHTA; CDR2 reads FQGTGA. CDR3 length: 16 amino acids. This CDR3 reads CASSSGWTGRTGELFF.

The J gene is TRBJ1-5, the V gene TRBV4-2; TCRdb designates TRBD1, a call that cannot be tested without DNA. The CDR3 spans 17 residues. Germline CDR1 and CDR2: LGHNA and YNFKEQ. The CDR3: CASSQDRRTGYNQPQHF.